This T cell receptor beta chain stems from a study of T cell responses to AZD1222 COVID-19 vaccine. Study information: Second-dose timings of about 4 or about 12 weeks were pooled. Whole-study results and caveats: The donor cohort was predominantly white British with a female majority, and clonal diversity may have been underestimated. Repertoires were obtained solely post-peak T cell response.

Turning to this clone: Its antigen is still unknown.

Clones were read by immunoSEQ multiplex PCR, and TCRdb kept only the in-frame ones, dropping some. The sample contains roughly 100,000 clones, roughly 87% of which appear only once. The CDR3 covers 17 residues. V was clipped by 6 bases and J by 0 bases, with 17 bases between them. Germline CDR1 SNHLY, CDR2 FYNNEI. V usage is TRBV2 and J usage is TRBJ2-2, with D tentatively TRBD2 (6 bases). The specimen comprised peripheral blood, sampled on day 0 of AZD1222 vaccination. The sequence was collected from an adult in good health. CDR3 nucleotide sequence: TGTGCCAGCAGACCCCTCCGGGGGAGGCCGAACACCGGGGAGCTGTTTTTT. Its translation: CASRPLRGRPNTGELFF.